The 30 T cell receptor beta chains below were found in one sample sequenced in a study of identical twins. Each CDR3 protein gets one entry after TCRdb re-called the 5' RACE reads with MiXCR. This table holds under 900,000 distinct CDR3 sequences, 15% to 20% found once. The same specimen was also included in a second study, on T cells expressing NK-cell markers.

The sequencing sample was made of PBMCs. The receptors were gathered from a young woman in good health.

This clonotype was observed a handful of times. The V and J genes are TRBV6-1 and TRBJ1-2; D not certain. The CDR3 loop spans 14 amino acids. Germline CDR1 and CDR2: MNHNS and SASEGT. The ends were cut back, 3 bases at V and 2 bases at J, with 10 bases in the middle. CDR3 DNA: TGTGCCAGCAGTGATACAGAAACCAACTATGGCTACACCTTC. Protein: CASSDTETNYGYTF.

There are a few counts of this clonotype. The J gene is TRBJ2-3, the V gene TRBV29-1; D not certain. The V gene's germline CDR1 is SQVTM and CDR2 ANQGSEA. The V and J ends lost 6 bases and 1 base respectively, with 17 bases between them. CDR3 length: 15 residues. In DNA, the CDR3 is TGCAGCGTCGAATGGTCCCAGCGCCGCACAGATACGCAGTATTTT. Translated: CSVEWSQRRTDTQYF.

This clonotype appeared a few times. The chain carries TRBV12-3 or TRBV12-4 and TRBJ2-4; perhaps TRBD1 as D (5 bases). Trimming left V 5 bases short and J 9 bases short, with 11 bases between. The CDR3 runs 12 residues. Here the CDR3 DNA reads TGTGCCAGCAGTCTTGGACACTTCATTCAGTACTTC. This sequence encodes CASSLGHFIQYF.

The chain uses TRBV6-1 and TRBJ1-1; D perhaps matches TRBD1 (5 bases). Trimming took 6 bases from V and 1 from J, leaving 18 bases between them. This CDR3 has 16 residues. Germline V gene lookup returns CDR1 MNHNS and CDR2 SASEGT. The CDR3 DNA reads TGTGCCAGCAGCCCGATTGGGGGGGACCCGAACACTGAAGCTTTCTTT. Encoded protein: CASSPIGGDPNTEAFF.

This clonotype has a handful of counts. This chain connects TRBV27 to TRBJ1-4, with D unclear. Germline V lookup: CDR1 MNHEY, CDR2 SMNVEV (reference sequence). With 6 bases removed from V and 7 bases from J, the gap between germline ends came to 12 bases. The CDR3 is 13 residues long. CDR3 in DNA: TGTGCCAGCAGGGCTGGTCCTACTGAAAAACTGTTTTTT. Its translation: CASRAGPTEKLFF. The full variable domain, in which reference TRBV27 and TRBJ1-4 provide the parts outside the CDR3, is EAQVTQNPRYLITVTGKKLTVTCSQNMNHEYMSWYRQDPGLGLRQIYYSMNVEVTDKGDVPEGYKVSRKEKRNFPLILESPSPNQTSLYFCASRAGPTEKLFFGSGTQLSVL.

The chain uses TRBV20-1 and TRBJ2-5; 10 bases are a match to TRBD2. Germline V gives CDR1 DFQATT, CDR2 SNEGSKA (reference sequence). This CDR3 comprises 18 residues. J was trimmed by 0 bases and V by 3 bases; bases with no gene match: 13. CDR3 nucleotide sequence: TGCAGTGCTAGCACTAGGGGGGCTAGCGGGGGCCACCAAGAGACCCAGTACTTC. As protein: CSASTRGASGGHQETQYF.

This clonotype was seen just once. The chain employs TRBV7-9 and TRBJ2-7; TRBD1 aligns across 9 bases. CDR1 is SEHNR and CDR2 is FQNEAQ in the germline V gene (reference sequence). The length of the CDR3 is 13 residues. V trimming: 5 bases; J trimming: 5 bases; junction bases outside the gene matches: 4. CDR3 in DNA: TGTGCCAGCAGCACAGGGGGCGGGAACGAGCAGTACTTC. Translated: CASSTGGGNEQYF.

This clonotype was counted between two and nine times. This chain links TRBV12-3 or TRBV12-4 with TRBJ1-1; maybe TRBD1 (6 bases). The ends were cut back, 6 bases at V and 0 bases at J, with 14 bases in the middle. This CDR3 is 15 amino acids long. The CDR3 DNA reads as TGTGCCAGCAGCTCCACAGACAGGATGAACACTGAAGCTTTCTTT. Amino acids: CASSSTDRMNTEAFF.

The rearrangement joins TRBV6-1 to TRBJ2-7; D gene unclear. CDR3 size: 15 residues. Germline V gene data show CDR1 as MNHNS and CDR2 as SASEGT. The germline V and J ends were trimmed by 8 bases and 2 bases, with 19 bases remaining between them. The CDR3 bases are TGTGCCAGCGCAGAAATTGCTGATGGTACCTACGAGCAGTACTTC. It is translated as CASAEIADGTYEQYF.

In this sample, this clonotype turned up a few times. V is TRBV20-1 and J is TRBJ1-2; no definite D call. The CDR3 extends over 11 amino acids. Germline values: CDR1 DFQATT, CDR2 SNEGSKA (reference sequence). The germline V and J ends were trimmed by 3 bases and 2 bases, with 4 bases remaining between them. In DNA form, the CDR3 reads TGCAGTGCTAGTCGCAACTATGGCTACACCTTC. It is translated as CSASRNYGYTF.

The chain couples TRBV27 to TRBJ2-7; 11 bases are a match to TRBD2. The germline CDR1 and CDR2 sequences are MNHEY and SMNVEV (reference sequence). CDR3 length: 16 amino acids. The V gene end was trimmed by 5 bases and the J gene end by 6 bases; junction bases not matched to a gene: 12. CDR3 nucleotide sequence: TGTGCCAGCAGTCCATATGGCGGGCTAGCGGGAGGCGAGCAGTACTTC. This sequence encodes CASSPYGGLAGGEQYF.

This clonotype was picked up a small number of times. The rearrangement uses TRBV9 and TRBJ2-3, with D maybe TRBD2 (6 bases). Trimming took 4 bases from V and 4 from J, leaving 19 bases between them. Germline V gives CDR1 SGDLS, CDR2 YYNGEE. The CDR3 length is 16 residues. CDR3 coding DNA: TGTGCCAGCAGCCCACAAAGCCGGGCGGGGTCAGATACGCAGTATTTT. It translates to CASSPQSRAGSDTQYF. The whole variable domain, filled in from reference TRBV9 and TRBJ2-3, reads DSGVTQTPKHLITATGQRVTLRCSPRSGDLSVYWYQQSLDQGLQFLIQYYNGEERAKGNILERFSAQQFPDLHSELNLSSLELGDSALYFCASSPQSRAGSDTQYFGPGTRLTVL.

The sample holds a few counts of this clonotype. The genes are TRBV9 and TRBJ1-1; D gene uncertain. The CDR3 is made up of 11 amino acids. In germline, CDR1 is SGDLS, CDR2 YYNGEE. V lost 4 bases and J lost 8, with 9 bases in between. The CDR3: CASSPVLEAFF. In nucleotides, the CDR3 is TGTGCCAGCAGCCCGGTCCTCGAAGCTTTCTTT.

This clonotype was detected only a few times. J is TRBJ1-4 and V is TRBV27, with unresolved D. The V gene lost 0 bases and the J gene lost 0 bases, with 11 bases spanning the gap. This CDR3 is built from 17 residues. Per germline, CDR1 MNHEY and CDR2 SMNVEV (reference sequence). The CDR3: CASSLSRTLATNEKLFF. The CDR3 DNA reads as TGTGCCAGCAGTTTATCGAGGACTCTTGCAACTAATGAAAAACTGTTTTTT.

The CDR3 loop reads CSAGARGLALETQYF. The DNA of the CDR3 is TGCAGTGCGGGGGCAAGGGGACTAGCGTTAGAGACCCAGTACTTC. The J gene is TRBJ2-5, the V gene TRBV20-1; 10 nucleotides agree with TRBD2. This CDR3 spans 15 amino acids. The trim removed 6 bases at V and 4 bases at J, leaving 11 bases unmatched. CDR1 is DFQATT, CDR2 SNEGSKA, per germline (reference sequence).

This chain links TRBV2 with TRBJ2-1; 7 bases are a match to TRBD1. CDR1 and CDR2 (germline): SNHLY, FYNNEI. The CDR3 consists of 13 residues. The J segment lost 7 bases and the V segment lost 6 bases, leaving 6 bases of the junction unmatched. This CDR3 is CASRQTGSNEQFF. In nucleotides, the CDR3 is TGTGCCAGCAGACAGACAGGGAGTAATGAGCAGTTCTTC. The whole variable domain, filled in from reference TRBV2 and TRBJ2-1, reads EPEVTQTPSHQVTQMGQEVILRCVPISNHLYFYWYRQILGQKVEFLVSFYNNEISEKSEIFDDQFSVERPDGSNFTLKIRSTKLEDSAMYFCASRQTGSNEQFFGPGTRLTVL.

This clonotype has more than one count but fewer than ten. In DNA form, the CDR3 reads TGTGCCAGCAGTTACTCGACAGGGGGTAACTATGGCTACACCTTC. Amino acid sequence: CASSYSTGGNYGYTF. The rearrangement joins TRBV6-5 to TRBJ1-2; TRBD1 agrees at 9 bases. The CDR3 runs 15 residues. Losses at the gene ends were 0 bases for V and 1 base for J; bases not matched to a gene: 0. CDR1 is MNHEY, CDR2 SVGAGI, per germline.

The chain couples TRBV23-1 to TRBJ2-3, with D possibly being TRBD1 (6 bases). TRBV23-1 is designated an ORF whose function remains uncertain. Trimming took off 10 bases at V and 2 bases at J, with 13 bases between the two ends. The CDR3 length is 13 residues. CDR3: CAINGQYTDTQYF. CDR3 DNA: TGCGCCATCAATGGACAGTACACAGATACGCAGTATTTT.

The rearrangement joins TRBV3-1 to TRBJ2-3, with 10 positions matching TRBD2. The CDR3 contains 18 residues. Germline V lookup: CDR1 LGHDT, CDR2 YNNKEL (reference sequence). The CDR3 DNA follows: TGTACCATCAGTTTAGTCTTGGGTTCTAGCGGGGGCCCAGATACGCAGTATTTT. This encodes CTISLVLGSSGGPDTQYF.

This clonotype has more than one count but fewer than ten. The V gene is TRBV20-1, the J gene TRBJ2-5; the match to TRBD2 covers 8 bases. The V segment lost 0 bases and the J segment 2 bases; nucleotides outside the gene matches: 8. The germline V gene encodes CDR1 DFQATT and CDR2 SNEGSKA (reference sequence). The CDR3 runs to 16 residues. The CDR3 here is CSAREGFGGDQETQYF. In nucleotides, the CDR3 is TGCAGTGCTAGAGAGGGGTTCGGGGGGGATCAAGAGACCCAGTACTTC.

This clonotype was seen only a few times. The CDR3, as DNA: TGCAGTGCCTACAGGACTAGCAGCTCCTACAATGAGCAGTTCTTC. It yields the protein CSAYRTSSSYNEQFF. This rearrangement joins TRBV20-1 to TRBJ2-1; TRBD2 matches 8 bases. V shed 6 bases, J shed 0 bases, and the junction held 7 bases outside the gene matches. The CDR3 has 15 residues. CDR1 is DFQATT, CDR2 SNEGSKA, per germline (reference sequence).

Only one count was recorded for this clonotype. The CDR3: CASRTAGRPYEQYF. The CDR3 DNA follows: TGTGCCAGCAGGACAGCGGGAAGACCCTACGAGCAGTACTTC. The chain has TRBV7-9 and TRBJ2-7; the match to TRBD2 covers 7 bases. The CDR3 sequence is 14 residues long. Trimming cost V 6 bases and J 2 bases; bases outside gene matches: 7. Germline CDR1 SEHNR, CDR2 FQNEAQ (reference sequence). Drawing the rest from reference TRBV7-9 and TRBJ2-7, the complete variable domain is DTGVSQNPRHKITKRGQNVTFRCDPISEHNRLYWYRQTLGQGPEFLTYFQNEAQLEKSRLLSDRFSAERPKGSFSTLEIQRTEQGDSAMYLCASRTAGRPYEQYFGPGTRLTVT.

This chain joins TRBV10-3 and TRBJ2-5; 11 bases are shared with TRBD2. Germline V gives CDR1 ENHRY, CDR2 SYGVKD. The J segment lost 5 bases and the V segment lost 2 bases, leaving 7 bases of the junction unmatched. The CDR3 sequence is 16 residues long. The CDR3 nucleotides read TGTGCCATCAGTGAGACTAGCGGGGGCCTCTTCGAGACCCAGTACTTC. Amino acid sequence: CAISETSGGLFETQYF.

The rearrangement uses TRBV6-1 and TRBJ1-6; D ambiguous. The germline gives CDR1 MNHNS, CDR2 SASEGT. Trimming stripped 5 bases from V and 8 bases from J, with 10 bases between. The CDR3 runs to 13 residues. CDR3 amino acids: CASSPGKYSPLHF. The CDR3 bases are TGTGCCAGCAGTCCGGGGAAGTATTCACCCCTCCACTTT.

This clonotype was observed a handful of times. The chain couples TRBV7-2 to TRBJ2-1, with D perhaps matching TRBD2 (6 bases). V lost 4 bases to trimming and J lost 4 bases, with 14 bases between them. The CDR3 is 15 residues long. Germline CDR1 reads SGHTA; CDR2 reads FQGNSA. The CDR3 spells CASSSGLAPYNEQFF. The DNA of the CDR3 is TGTGCCAGCAGCTCGGGTCTAGCGCCTTACAATGAGCAGTTCTTC.

The J gene is TRBJ2-1, the V gene TRBV7-2; D is unclear. V lost 5 bases and J 8 bases, leaving 13 bases between the germline ends. The CDR3 extends over 13 amino acids. Germline-derived CDR1 and CDR2 are SGHTA and FQGNSA. CDR3 in amino acids: CASSQSGSDEQFF. The CDR3 coding sequence is TGTGCCAGCAGCCAGAGTGGTAGTGATGAGCAGTTCTTC.

The rearrangement uses TRBV20-1 and TRBJ2-7; 9 bases fit TRBD1. With 4 bases clipped from V and 3 bases from J, the junction kept 4 bases outside the gene matches. Germline V gene sequence: CDR1 DFQATT, CDR2 SNEGSKA (reference sequence). The CDR3 runs 13 residues. The chain's CDR3 is CSAIWTGDYEQYF. The DNA of the CDR3 is TGCAGTGCTATCTGGACAGGGGACTACGAGCAGTACTTC.

The table lists this clonotype with a few counts. The chain is built from TRBV20-1 and TRBJ2-1, with no clear D. V dropped 6 bases and J dropped 6 bases, with 12 bases sitting between them. CDR3 length: 12 amino acids. Germline lookup yields CDR1 DFQATT and CDR2 SNEGSKA (reference sequence). The CDR3 loop reads CSAQPYSNEQFF. Written as DNA, the CDR3 is TGCAGTGCGCAACCCTACTCCAATGAGCAGTTCTTC.

This clonotype has only a few counts. The V call is TRBV24-1, the J call TRBJ2-3; the D gene is possibly TRBD1 (6 bases). Trimming left V 4 bases short and J 0 bases short, with 13 bases between. The CDR3 covers 16 residues. Germline-derived CDR1 and CDR2 are KGHDR and SFDVKD. The CDR3 DNA sequence: TGTGCCACCAGTGACCACCGGACAGCTAGCACAGATACGCAGTATTTT. Translated: CATSDHRTASTDTQYF.

This clonotype turned up a few times. The V gene is TRBV24-1, the J gene TRBJ2-1; possibly TRBD2 for D (5 bases). The germline CDR1 and CDR2 sequences are KGHDR and SFDVKD. This CDR3 spans 14 amino acids. Trimming cost V 9 bases and J 6 bases, with 17 bases left between them. The CDR3 DNA sequence: TGTGCCACCGGCGGGTTGGCTGTACGCAATGAGCAGTTCTTC. Its protein product is CATGGLAVRNEQFF.